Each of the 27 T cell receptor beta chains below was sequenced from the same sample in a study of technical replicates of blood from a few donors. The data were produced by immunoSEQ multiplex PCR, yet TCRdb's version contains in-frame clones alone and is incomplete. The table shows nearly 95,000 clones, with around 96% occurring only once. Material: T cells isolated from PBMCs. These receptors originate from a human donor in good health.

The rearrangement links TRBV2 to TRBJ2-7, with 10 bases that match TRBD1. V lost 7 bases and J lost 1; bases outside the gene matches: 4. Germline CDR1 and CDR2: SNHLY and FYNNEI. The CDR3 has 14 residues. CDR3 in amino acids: CASTQDRGSYEQYF. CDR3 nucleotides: TGTGCCAGCACCCAGGACAGGGGGTCCTACGAGCAGTACTTC.

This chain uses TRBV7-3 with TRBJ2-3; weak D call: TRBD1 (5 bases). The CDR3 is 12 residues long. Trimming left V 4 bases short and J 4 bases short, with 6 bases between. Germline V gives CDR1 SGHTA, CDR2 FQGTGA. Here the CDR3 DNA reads TGTGCCAGCAGCTCAGGGCCAGATACGCAGTATTTT. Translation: CASSSGPDTQYF.

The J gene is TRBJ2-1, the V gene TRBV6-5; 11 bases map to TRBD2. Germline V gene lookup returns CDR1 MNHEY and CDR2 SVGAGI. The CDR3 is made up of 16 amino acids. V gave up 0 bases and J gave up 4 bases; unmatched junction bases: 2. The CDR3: CASSYSLAGGYNEQFF. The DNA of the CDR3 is TGTGCCAGCAGTTACTCTTTAGCGGGAGGGTACAATGAGCAGTTCTTC.

The CDR3 loop is CASHMDSGTTEQYF. DNA for the CDR3: TGCGCCAGCCATATGGACTCCGGGACTACCGAGCAGTACTTC. The chain recombines TRBV5-1 with TRBJ2-7, with 7 nucleotides matching TRBD2. Unmatched junction bases numbered 13, after V lost 7 bases and J lost 6 bases. The CDR3 has 14 amino acids. Per germline, CDR1 SGHRS and CDR2 YFSETQ.

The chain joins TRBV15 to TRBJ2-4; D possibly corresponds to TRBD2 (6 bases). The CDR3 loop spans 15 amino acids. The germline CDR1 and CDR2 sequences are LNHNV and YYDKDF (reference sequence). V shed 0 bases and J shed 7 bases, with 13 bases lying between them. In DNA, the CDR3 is TGTGCCACCAGCAGAGATCGTGGTGGGGGGAACATTCAGTACTTC. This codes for CATSRDRGGGNIQYF.

For the CDR3, the DNA is TGTGCCAGCAGCGGTGTGACAGGTTCCTACGAGCAGTACTTC. Translating it yields CASSGVTGSYEQYF. The gene calls are TRBV11-3 and TRBJ2-7, with D perhaps matching TRBD1 (6 bases). Germline lookup yields CDR1 SGHNT and CDR2 YENEEA. CDR3 length equals 14 residues. With 5 bases removed from V and 1 base from J, the gap between germline ends came to 12 bases.

The DNA for the CDR3 is TGTGCCAGCAGCTTAGACAGGTTGAGCTACGAGCAGTACTTC. This codes for CASSLDRLSYEQYF. The chain joins TRBV7-3 to TRBJ2-7; TRBD1 is a possible D gene (6 bases). The CDR3 spans 14 residues. V dropped 2 bases and J dropped 3 bases, with 11 bases sitting between them. The germline CDR1 and CDR2 sequences are SGHTA and FQGTGA. The whole variable domain, filled in from reference TRBV7-3 and TRBJ2-7, reads GAGVSQTPSNKVTEKGKYVELRCDPISGHTALYWYRQSLGQGPEFLIYFQGTGAADDSGLPNDRFFAVRPEGSVSTLKIQRTERGDSAVYLCASSLDRLSYEQYFGPGTRLTVT.

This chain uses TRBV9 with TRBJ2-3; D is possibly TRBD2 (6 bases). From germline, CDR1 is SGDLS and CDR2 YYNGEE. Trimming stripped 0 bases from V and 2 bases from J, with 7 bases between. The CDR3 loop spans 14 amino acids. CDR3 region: CASSVAGATDTQYF. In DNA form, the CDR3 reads TGTGCCAGCAGCGTAGCGGGAGCCACAGATACGCAGTATTTT. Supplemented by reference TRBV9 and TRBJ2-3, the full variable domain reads DSGVTQTPKHLITATGQRVTLRCSPRSGDLSVYWYQQSLDQGLQFLIQYYNGEERAKGNILERFSAQQFPDLHSELNLSSLELGDSALYFCASSVAGATDTQYFGPGTRLTVL.

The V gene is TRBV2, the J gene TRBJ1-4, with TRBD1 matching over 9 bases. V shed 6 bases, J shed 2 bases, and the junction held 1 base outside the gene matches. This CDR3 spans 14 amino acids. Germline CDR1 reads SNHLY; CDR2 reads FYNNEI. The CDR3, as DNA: TGTGCCAGCAGACAGGGGGCGACTAATGAAAAACTGTTTTTT. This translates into CASRQGATNEKLFF. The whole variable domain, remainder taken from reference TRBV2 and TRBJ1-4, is EPEVTQTPSHQVTQMGQEVILRCVPISNHLYFYWYRQILGQKVEFLVSFYNNEISEKSEIFDDQFSVERPDGSNFTLKIRSTKLEDSAMYFCASRQGATNEKLFFGSGTQLSVL.

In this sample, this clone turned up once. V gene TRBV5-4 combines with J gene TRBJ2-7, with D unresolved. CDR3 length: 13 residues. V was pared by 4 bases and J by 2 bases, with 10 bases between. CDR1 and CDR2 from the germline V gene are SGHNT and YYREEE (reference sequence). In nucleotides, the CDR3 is TGTGCCAGCAGCGTGAACAGAGCCTACGAGCAGTACTTC. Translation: CASSVNRAYEQYF.

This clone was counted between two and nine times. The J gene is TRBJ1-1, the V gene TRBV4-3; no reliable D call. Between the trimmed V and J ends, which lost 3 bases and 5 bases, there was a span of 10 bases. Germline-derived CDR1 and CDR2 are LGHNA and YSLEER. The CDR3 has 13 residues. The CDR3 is CASSQVWRTEAFF. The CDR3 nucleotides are TGCGCCAGCAGCCAGGTGTGGAGGACTGAAGCTTTCTTT.

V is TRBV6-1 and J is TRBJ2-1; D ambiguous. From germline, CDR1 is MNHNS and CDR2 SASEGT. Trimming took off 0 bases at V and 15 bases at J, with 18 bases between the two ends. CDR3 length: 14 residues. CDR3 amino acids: CASSEAPPDNVRFF. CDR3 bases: TGTGCCAGCAGTGAAGCTCCCCCTGACAATGTCCGGTTCTTC.

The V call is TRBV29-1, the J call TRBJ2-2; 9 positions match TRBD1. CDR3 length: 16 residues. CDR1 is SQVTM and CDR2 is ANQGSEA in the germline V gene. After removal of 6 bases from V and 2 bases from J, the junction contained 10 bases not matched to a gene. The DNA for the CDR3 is TGCAGCGTCGCAAGTTGGGACAGGGTAAACACCGGGGAGCTGTTTTTT. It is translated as CSVASWDRVNTGELFF.

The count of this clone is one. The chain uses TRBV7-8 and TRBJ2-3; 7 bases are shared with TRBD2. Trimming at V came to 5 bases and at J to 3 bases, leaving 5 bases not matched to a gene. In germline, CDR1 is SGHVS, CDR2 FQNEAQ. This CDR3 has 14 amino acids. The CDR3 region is CASSLGLDTDTQYF. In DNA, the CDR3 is TGTGCCAGCAGCCTCGGACTAGATACAGATACGCAGTATTTT. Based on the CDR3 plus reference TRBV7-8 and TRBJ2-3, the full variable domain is GAGVSQSPRYKVAKRGQDVALRCDPISGHVSLFWYQQALGQGPEFLTYFQNEAQLDKSGLPSDRFFAERPEGSVSTLKIQRTQQEDSAVYLCASSLGLDTDTQYFGPGTRLTVL.

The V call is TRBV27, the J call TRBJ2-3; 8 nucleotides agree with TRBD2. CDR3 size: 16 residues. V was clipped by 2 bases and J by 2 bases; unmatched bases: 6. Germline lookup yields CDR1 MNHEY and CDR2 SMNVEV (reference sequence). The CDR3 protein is CASSLLAGGPTDTQYF. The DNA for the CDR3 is TGTGCCAGCAGTTTACTGGCGGGAGGCCCCACAGATACGCAGTATTTT.

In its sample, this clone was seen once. CDR3 nucleotide sequence: TGTGCCAGCAGTGACAGGGCCCAACAGCCCCAGCATTTT. This gives the protein CASSDRAQQPQHF. The genes are TRBV2 and TRBJ1-5; D might be TRBD1 (5 bases). Germline values: CDR1 SNHLY, CDR2 FYNNEI. The V gene lost 3 bases and the J gene lost 7 bases, with 10 bases spanning the gap. The CDR3 length is 13 residues.

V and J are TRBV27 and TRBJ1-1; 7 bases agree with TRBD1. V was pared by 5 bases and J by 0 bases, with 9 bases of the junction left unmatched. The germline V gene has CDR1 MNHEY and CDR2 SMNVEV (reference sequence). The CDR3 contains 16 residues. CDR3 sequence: CASSGSQGQMNTEAFF. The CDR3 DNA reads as TGTGCCAGCAGTGGAAGCCAGGGACAGATGAACACTGAAGCTTTCTTT.

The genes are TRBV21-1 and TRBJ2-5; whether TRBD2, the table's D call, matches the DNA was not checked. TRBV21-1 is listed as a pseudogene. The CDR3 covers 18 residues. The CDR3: CASSNLGLADQLVETQYF. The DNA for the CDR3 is TGTGCCAGCAGCAACCTGGGCCTAGCGGACCAGCTCGTCGAGACCCAGTACTTC.

CDR3 residues: CASSLAGGTVSYEQYF. The CDR3 DNA follows: TGCGCCAGCAGTTTAGCGGGAGGGACCGTGTCCTACGAGCAGTACTTC. The chain combines TRBV5-1 with TRBJ2-7; 11 nucleotides agree with TRBD2. V trimming: 5 bases; J trimming: 1 base; junction bases outside the gene matches: 8. Looked up from germline, CDR1 is SGHRS and CDR2 is YFSETQ. The CDR3 runs to 16 residues.

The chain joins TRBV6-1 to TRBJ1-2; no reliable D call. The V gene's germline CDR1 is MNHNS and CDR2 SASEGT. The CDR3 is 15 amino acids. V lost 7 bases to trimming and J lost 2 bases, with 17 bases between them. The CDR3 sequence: CASTPLVTLNYGYTF. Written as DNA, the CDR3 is TGTGCCAGCACCCCTCTTGTCACTCTGAACTATGGCTACACCTTC.

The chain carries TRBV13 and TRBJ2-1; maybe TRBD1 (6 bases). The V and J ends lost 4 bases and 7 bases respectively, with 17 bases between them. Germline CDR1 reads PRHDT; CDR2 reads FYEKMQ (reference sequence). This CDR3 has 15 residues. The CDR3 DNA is TGTGCCAGCAGCTCCTTGACAGGCGTTGTTAATGAGCAGTTCTTC. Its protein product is CASSSLTGVVNEQFF.

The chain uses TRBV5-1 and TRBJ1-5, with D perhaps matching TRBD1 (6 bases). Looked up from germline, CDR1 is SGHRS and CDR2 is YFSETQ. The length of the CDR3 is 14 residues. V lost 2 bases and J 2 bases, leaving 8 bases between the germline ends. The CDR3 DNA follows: TGCGCCAGCAGCTTTGAGGGGGGCAATCAGCCCCAGCATTTT. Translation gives CASSFEGGNQPQHF.

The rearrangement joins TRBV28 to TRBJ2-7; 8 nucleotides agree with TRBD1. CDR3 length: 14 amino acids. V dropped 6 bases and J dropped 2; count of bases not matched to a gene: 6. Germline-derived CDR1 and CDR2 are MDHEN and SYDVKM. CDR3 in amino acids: CASSPPTGAYEQYF. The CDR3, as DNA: TGTGCCAGCAGCCCCCCGACAGGGGCCTACGAGCAGTACTTC.

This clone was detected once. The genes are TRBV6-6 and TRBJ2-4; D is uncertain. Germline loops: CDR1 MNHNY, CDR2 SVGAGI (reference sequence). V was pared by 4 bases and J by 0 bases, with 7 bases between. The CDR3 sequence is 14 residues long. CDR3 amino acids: CASSSELAKNIQYF. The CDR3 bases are TGTGCCAGCAGTTCGGAGTTAGCCAAAAACATTCAGTACTTC.

The CDR3 region is CASSSGDDPGLTISDTQYF. The CDR3 DNA is TGTGCCAGCAGCTCCGGGGACGATCCGGGACTGACGATTTCAGATACGCAGTATTTT. The chain recombines TRBV7-2 with TRBJ2-3; the D gene is possibly TRBD2 (6 bases). This CDR3 is built from 19 residues. Germline CDR1 SGHTA, CDR2 FQGNSA. The V and J ends lost 4 bases and 4 bases respectively, with 27 bases between them.

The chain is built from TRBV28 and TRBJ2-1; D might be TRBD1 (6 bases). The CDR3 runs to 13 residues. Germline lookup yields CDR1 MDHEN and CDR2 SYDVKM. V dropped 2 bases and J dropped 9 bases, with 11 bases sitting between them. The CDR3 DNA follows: TGTGCCAGCAGTTTAGATTTCAGGGGTGAGCAGTTCTTC. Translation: CASSLDFRGEQFF.

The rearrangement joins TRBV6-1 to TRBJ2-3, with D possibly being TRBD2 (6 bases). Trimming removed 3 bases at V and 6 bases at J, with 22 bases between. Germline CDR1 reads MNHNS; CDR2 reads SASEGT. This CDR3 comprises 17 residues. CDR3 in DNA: TGTGCCAGCAGTGACCTGCTGAAGGCGGGGTTGGCGGATACGCAGTATTTT. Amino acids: CASSDLLKAGLADTQYF.